The source of this TCR beta chain is a study of T-cell memory formation after mild COVID-19. Using its own MiXCR run on the 5' RACE reads, TCRdb lists one record per CDR3 protein. The table shows 250,000 to 350,000 distinct CDR3 sequences, with approximately 19% occurring only once. In its sample, this clonotype was seen many times. This CDR3 has 14 residues. Trimming removed 3 bases from V and 5 bases from J; junction bases left unmatched: 4. The source of this sequence is a man younger than 35 who had mild COVID-19 (a few samples of this study predate the infection). Cell type and time point are not known. V and J are TRBV12-3 or TRBV12-4 and TRBJ1-5, with 7 bases fitting TRBD1. Sequencing input: PBMCs or a T cell subset sorted from them (not recorded which). CDR3: CASSLAGQDQPQHF. The CDR3, as DNA: TGTGCCAGCAGTTTGGCCGGACAGGATCAGCCCCAGCATTTT.